These 25 T cell receptor beta chains originate from one sample sequenced in a study of neurological immune-mediated disorders. TCRdb fed the 5' RACE reads into MiXCR, producing one record per CDR3 protein. This sample carries about 62,000 distinct CDR3 sequences, around 4.7% of them seen once, and the ten largest clones take roughly 3.4%. The sample comprised PBMCs. The receptors stem from a woman in her forties or fifties with multiple sclerosis.

This clonotype was counted at least ten times. The J gene is TRBJ1-2, the V gene TRBV6-5; perhaps TRBD1 as D (5 bases). This CDR3 has 10 amino acids. Germline CDR1 and CDR2: MNHEY and SVGAGI. V lost 8 bases, J lost 13 bases, and 14 bases lay in between. This CDR3 is CASGPGTGTF. Here the CDR3 DNA reads TGTGCCAGCGGTCCAGGGACGGGCACCTTC.

This clonotype has ten or more counts. V is TRBV5-8 and J is TRBJ1-1; 7 nucleotides agree with TRBD1. Germline V CDR1 and CDR2: SGHTS, YDEGEE. The CDR3 totals 17 residues. Losses at the gene ends were 3 bases for V and 4 bases for J; bases not matched to a gene: 15. CDR3 amino acids: CASSSRQGRFSRTEAFF. The DNA of the CDR3 is TGTGCCAGCAGCTCCCGACAGGGCCGGTTTAGTCGCACTGAAGCTTTCTTT.

This clonotype showed up many times. The chain has TRBV7-3 and TRBJ2-2; weak D call: TRBD2 (6 bases). CDR3 length: 14 residues. V was pared by 5 bases and J by 4 bases, with 11 bases between. The germline V gene encodes CDR1 SGHTA and CDR2 FQGTGA. The CDR3 is CASSGGTSTGELFF. The CDR3 coding sequence is TGTGCCAGCAGCGGGGGGACCTCCACCGGGGAGCTGTTTTTT. Combining the CDR3 with reference TRBV7-3 and TRBJ2-2 gives the whole variable domain GAGVSQTPSNKVTEKGKYVELRCDPISGHTALYWYRQSLGQGPEFLIYFQGTGAADDSGLPNDRFFAVRPEGSVSTLKIQRTERGDSAVYLCASSGGTSTGELFFGEGSRLTVL.

This clonotype was seen ten or more times. The chain has TRBV20-1 and TRBJ2-5; a possible D gene is TRBD1 (5 bases). The CDR3 runs 13 residues. Trimming stripped 6 bases from V and 6 bases from J, with 17 bases between. Germline V gene lookup returns CDR1 DFQATT and CDR2 SNEGSKA (reference sequence). CDR3 amino acids: CSASSRVWQTQYF. For the CDR3, the DNA is TGCAGTGCCTCAAGCAGGGTTTGGCAGACCCAGTACTTC.

This clonotype was recorded many times. The chain combines TRBV10-3 with TRBJ1-3; TRBD1 matches at 10 bases. CDR1 is ENHRY and CDR2 is SYGVKD in the germline V gene. The CDR3 has 17 amino acids. With V trimmed by 3 bases and J by 3 bases, 8 bases remained unmatched. CDR3 in DNA: TGTGCCATCAGTGAACGTCCCGGGACAGGGGTTGGAAACACCATATATTTT. It encodes CAISERPGTGVGNTIYF.

Ten or more counts support this clonotype. The chain couples TRBV5-1 to TRBJ1-1; D is unresolved. The CDR3 covers 13 residues. Trimming took 0 bases from V and 4 from J, leaving 7 bases between them. Germline lookup yields CDR1 SGHRS and CDR2 YFSETQ. Here the CDR3 reads CASSLEGSTEAFF. The CDR3 region has the DNA TGCGCCAGCAGCTTGGAAGGGAGCACTGAAGCTTTCTTT. Combining the CDR3 with reference TRBV5-1 and TRBJ1-1 gives the whole variable domain KAGVTQTPRYLIKTRGQQVTLSCSPISGHRSVSWYQQTPGQGLQFLFEYFSETQRNKGNFPGRFSGRQFSNSRSEMNVSTLELGDSALYLCASSLEGSTEAFFGQGTRLTVV.

The chain recombines TRBV12-3 or TRBV12-4 with TRBJ1-1, with D tentatively TRBD1 (6 bases). The CDR3 consists of 14 residues. V shed 8 bases and J shed 3 bases, with 16 bases lying between them. The CDR3 region is CASSKRQADTEAFF. The DNA of the CDR3 is TGTGCCAGCTCTAAGAGACAGGCTGACACTGAAGCTTTCTTT.

This clonotype was counted at least ten times. The chain uses TRBV6-2 or TRBV6-3 and TRBJ1-1; 7 bases are shared with TRBD1. The V and J ends lost 4 bases and 7 bases, in that order; junction bases with no gene match: 6. Germline values: CDR1 MNHEY, CDR2 SVGEGT. The CDR3 is 13 residues long. The CDR3 reads CASSLGQRNEAFF. CDR3 DNA: TGTGCCAGCAGTTTGGGACAGAGGAATGAAGCTTTCTTT.

This clonotype was found many times. The chain uses TRBV7-2 and TRBJ2-2; D possibly corresponds to TRBD2 (6 bases). Between the trimmed V and J ends, which lost 2 bases and 5 bases, there was a span of 15 bases. This CDR3 is 16 amino acids long. Germline values: CDR1 SGHTA, CDR2 FQGNSA. For the CDR3, the DNA is TGTGCCAGCAGCTTACTCCTCGCGGGGACTACCGGGGAGCTGTTTTTT. This encodes CASSLLLAGTTGELFF. The full variable domain, its missing parts supplied by reference TRBV7-2 and TRBJ2-2, is GAGVSQSPSNKVTEKGKDVELRCDPISGHTALYWYRQSLGQGLEFLIYFQGNSAPDKSGLPSDRFSAERTGGSVSTLTIQRTQQEDSAVYLCASSLLLAGTTGELFFGEGSRLTVL.

This clonotype was found many times. The chain employs TRBV6-5 and TRBJ1-5, with D perhaps TRBD1 (5 bases). This CDR3 spans 16 amino acids. The germline V gene encodes CDR1 MNHEY and CDR2 SVGAGI. V was clipped by 6 bases and J by 4 bases, with 19 bases between them. Here the CDR3 DNA reads TGTGCCAGCAGCCAAATATGGACGGGGGGGAATCAGCCCCAGCATTTT. It yields the protein CASSQIWTGGNQPQHF.

In this sample, this clonotype turned up a few times. Since a much larger clone is just one base distant, this may be a read error. The V call is TRBV5-6, the J call TRBJ1-5, with D hard to call. This CDR3 comprises 14 residues. Germline V gene data show CDR1 as SGHDT and CDR2 as YYEEEE. The V end was cut by 4 bases, the J end by 7 bases, with 15 bases between. The CDR3 sequence is CASSAREREQPQHF. The CDR3, as DNA: TGTGCCAGCAGCGCCCGGGAAAGGGAACAGCCCCAGCATTTT.

This clonotype has ten or more counts. The chain employs TRBV20-1 and TRBJ1-2; D not resolved. V was cut by 3 bases and J by 0 bases, with 14 bases left in between. Germline CDR1 DFQATT, CDR2 SNEGSKA (reference sequence). This CDR3 is 15 amino acids long. DNA for the CDR3: TGCAGTGCTAGGGAGAATCCGGGAGCTAACTATGGCTACACCTTC. Protein: CSARENPGANYGYTF.

The chain recombines TRBV20-1 with TRBJ2-7; D is unresolved. The germline V gene encodes CDR1 DFQATT and CDR2 SNEGSKA (reference sequence). This CDR3 comprises 14 residues. V lost 1 base to trimming and J lost 2 bases, with 12 bases between them. CDR3 region: CSARVPTTPYEQYV. CDR3 nucleotide sequence: TGCAGTGCTAGAGTCCCAACAACACCCTACGAGCAGTACGTC.

The sample holds many counts of this clonotype. The gene calls are TRBV20-1 and TRBJ1-2; 8 bases are a match to TRBD1. J was trimmed by 11 bases and V by 1 base; bases with no gene match: 3. Germline loops: CDR1 DFQATT, CDR2 SNEGSKA (reference sequence). CDR3 length: 11 amino acids. CDR3 region: CSARGDRQYTF. The CDR3 nucleotides read TGCAGTGCTAGAGGGGACAGGCAGTACACCTTC.

In the case of this clonotype: No conserved phenylalanine or tryptophan ends this CDR3, so it is likely a read error. The chain recombines TRBV19 with TRBJ2-1; 12 nucleotides agree with TRBD1. Per germline, CDR1 LNHDA and CDR2 SQIVND (reference sequence). This CDR3 has 15 residues. The V and J ends lost 6 bases and 8 bases, in that order; junction bases with no gene match: 8. CDR3 in amino acids: CASSPGQGAGDEQFS. The CDR3 DNA reads as TGTGCCAGTAGCCCGGGACAGGGGGCCGGGGATGAGCAGTTCTCC.

Turning to this clonotype: Sequence at one end of the junction differs from germline and may be a read error. V is TRBV7-2 and J is TRBJ1-5; D call uncertain. This CDR3 spans 16 amino acids. From germline, CDR1 is SGHTA and CDR2 FQGNSA. CDR3 protein: CASSLVSGNSNQPQNF. The DNA for the CDR3 is TGTGCCAGCAGCCTAGTGTCGGGGAATAGCAATCAGCCCCAGAATTTT.

This clonotype was seen ten or more times. The chain joins TRBV5-1 to TRBJ1-5; D remains ambiguous. In germline, CDR1 is SGHRS, CDR2 YFSETQ. CDR3 length equals 14 residues. Trimming pared 5 bases from V and 3 bases from J, leaving 12 bases between. CDR3 nucleotide sequence: TGCGCCAGCAGTCCAGGAGACGTCAATCAGCCCCAGCATTTT. Amino acids: CASSPGDVNQPQHF. Full variable domain (outside the CDR3, taken from reference TRBV5-1 and TRBJ1-5): KAGVTQTPRYLIKTRGQQVTLSCSPISGHRSVSWYQQTPGQGLQFLFEYFSETQRNKGNFPGRFSGRQFSNSRSEMNVSTLELGDSALYLCASSPGDVNQPQHFGDGTRLSIL.

The sample holds many counts of this clonotype. The chain joins TRBV11-1 to TRBJ2-1, with D perhaps TRBD2 (5 bases). Germline CDR1 reads SGHAT; CDR2 reads FQDESV (reference sequence). CDR3 length equals 15 residues. V lost 5 bases and J 5 bases, leaving 16 bases between the germline ends. This CDR3 reads CASSKRHGVNNEQFF. In DNA form, the CDR3 reads TGTGCCAGCAGCAAACGACACGGGGTGAACAATGAGCAGTTCTTC.

This clonotype was seen at least ten times. The chain combines TRBV29-1 with TRBJ2-2; D is uncertain. The CDR3 totals 12 residues. V lost 4 bases and J 7 bases, leaving 10 bases between the germline ends. Germline-derived CDR1 and CDR2 are SQVTM and ANQGSEA. The CDR3: CSVGDLYGELFF. In DNA, the CDR3 is TGCAGCGTTGGAGACTTGTACGGGGAGCTGTTTTTT.

The chain carries TRBV4-3 and TRBJ2-1; D is undetermined. The germline V gene encodes CDR1 LGHNA and CDR2 YSLEER. There are 13 residues in the CDR3. V shed 1 base and J shed 5 bases, with 6 bases lying between them. In DNA, the CDR3 is TGCGCCAGCAGCCAAGTGCCCGACAATGAGCAGTTCTTC. It specifies CASSQVPDNEQFF.

This clonotype was detected a few times. A much larger clone differs from this one at a single base, so this may be a read error. The J gene is TRBJ1-3, the V gene TRBV14; the match to TRBD1 covers 7 bases. The CDR3 covers 16 residues. The germline V gene has CDR1 SGHDN and CDR2 FVKESK. The CDR3 loop reads CASSQGQGIFGKTIYF. The CDR3 DNA reads as TGTGCCAGCAGCCAAGGACAGGGAATCTTTGGAAAAACCATATATTTT.

This clonotype was seen ten or more times. J is TRBJ1-1 and V is TRBV7-2; D is perhaps TRBD1 (5 bases). The germline V and J ends were trimmed by 8 bases and 2 bases, with 6 bases remaining between them. Germline CDR1 SGHTA, CDR2 FQGNSA. The CDR3 loop spans 11 amino acids. CDR3 residues: CASRTNTEAFF. In nucleotides, the CDR3 is TGTGCCAGCCGGACAAACACTGAAGCTTTCTTT.

This clonotype turned up a few times. This chain connects TRBV9 to TRBJ1-4; D gene unclear. Germline V CDR1 and CDR2: SGDLS, YYNGEE. The CDR3 consists of 14 residues. V lost 0 bases and J lost 6, with 9 bases in between. This chain's CDR3 is CASSVARADEKLFF. DNA for the CDR3: TGTGCCAGCAGCGTAGCACGTGCAGATGAAAAACTGTTTTTT.

This clonotype has at least ten counts. The rearrangement links TRBV5-1 to TRBJ2-7, with 7 bases aligning to TRBD1. The CDR3 is made up of 14 amino acids. The junction had 9 bases not matched to a gene; V was cut back by 3 bases and J by 6 bases. CDR1 and CDR2 (germline): SGHRS, YFSETQ. The CDR3 spells CASSSGTALFEQYF. The DNA of the CDR3 is TGCGCCAGCAGCTCGGGGACAGCCCTCTTCGAGCAGTACTTC.

This clonotype was seen many times. The junction differs from germline at one of its ends, possibly a read error. The chain carries TRBV3-1 and TRBJ1-5, with D possibly being TRBD1 (5 bases). Germline values: CDR1 LGHDT, CDR2 YNNKEL (reference sequence). The CDR3 length is 15 residues. CDR3 bases: TGTGCCAGCTCACGGGACGGAAGTAGCAATCAGCCCCAGAATTTT. It is translated as CASSRDGSSNQPQNF.